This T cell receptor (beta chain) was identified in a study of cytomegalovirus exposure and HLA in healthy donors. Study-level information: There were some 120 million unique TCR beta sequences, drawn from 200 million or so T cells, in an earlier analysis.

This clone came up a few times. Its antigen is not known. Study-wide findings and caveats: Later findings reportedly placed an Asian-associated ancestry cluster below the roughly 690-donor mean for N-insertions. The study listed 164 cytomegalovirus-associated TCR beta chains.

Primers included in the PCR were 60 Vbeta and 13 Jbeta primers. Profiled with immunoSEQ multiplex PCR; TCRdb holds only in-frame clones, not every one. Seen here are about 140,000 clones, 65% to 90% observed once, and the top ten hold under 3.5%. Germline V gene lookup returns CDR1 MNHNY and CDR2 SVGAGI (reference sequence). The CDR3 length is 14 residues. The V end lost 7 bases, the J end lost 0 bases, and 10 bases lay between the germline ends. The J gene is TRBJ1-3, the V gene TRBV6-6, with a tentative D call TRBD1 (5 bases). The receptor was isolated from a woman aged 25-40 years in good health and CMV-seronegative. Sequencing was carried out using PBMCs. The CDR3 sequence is CASTRVSSGNTIYF. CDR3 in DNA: TGTGCCAGCACCAGGGTGAGCTCTGGAAACACCATATATTTT.